Listed here are 10 T cell receptor beta chains from one sample, sequenced in a study of cytotoxic CD8 clonotypes in ibrutinib-treated CLL. The table came from immunoSEQ multiplex PCR; TCRdb's copy has only in-frame clones and leaves some out. The sample holds 150,000 or so clones, around 84% seen once. The sequencing used PBMCs, collected after 36 months of ibrutinib treatment. These receptors came from a human donor with chronic lymphocytic leukemia.

The chain is built from TRBV5-1 and TRBJ2-5, with D perhaps matching TRBD2 (6 bases). The germline gives CDR1 SGHRS, CDR2 YFSETQ. The CDR3 is 16 amino acids. Trimming took off 3 bases at V and 1 base at J, with 16 bases between the two ends. The CDR3 spells CASSWDAIAAQETQYF. The CDR3 DNA reads TGCGCCAGCAGCTGGGACGCCATAGCGGCCCAAGAGACCCAGTACTTC.

The chain carries TRBV5-4 and TRBJ1-1; D unclear. Trimming removed 0 bases from V and 5 bases from J, with 11 bases in between. Germline V gene lookup returns CDR1 SGHNT and CDR2 YYREEE (reference sequence). This CDR3 is 14 amino acids long. Here the CDR3 DNA reads TGTGCCAGCAGCTTGGCCAGGACGGGGACTGAAGCTTTCTTT. Translation: CASSLARTGTEAFF.

About this clone: The identical CDR3 is also encoded by other nucleotide sequences in the sample. The genes are TRBV9 and TRBJ1-2; D remains ambiguous. V was pared by 2 bases and J by 2 bases, with 13 bases between. This CDR3 is built from 15 residues. In germline, CDR1 is SGDLS, CDR2 YYNGEE. CDR3 DNA: TGTGCCAGCAGCGTGGGCCAGTTGGGGAACTATGGCTACACCTTC. Translated: CASSVGQLGNYGYTF.

This chain joins TRBV28 and TRBJ2-4; TRBD2 might be the D (5 bases). The V and J ends lost 6 bases and 8 bases respectively, with 14 bases between them. This CDR3 region has 13 residues. Germline V gene lookup returns CDR1 MDHEN and CDR2 SYDVKM. The CDR3 bases are TGTGCCAGCAGGAGACATAACGGGGACATTCAGTACTTC. Protein sequence: CASRRHNGDIQYF. The entire variable domain, with the rest obtained from reference TRBV28 and TRBJ2-4, is as follows: DVKVTQSSRYLVKRTGEKVFLECVQDMDHENMFWYRQDPGLGLRLIYFSYDVKMKEKGDIPEGYSVSREKKERFSLILESASTNQTSMYLCASRRHNGDIQYFGAGTRLSVL.

This chain connects TRBV15 to TRBJ2-3, with no clear D. The CDR3 totals 16 residues. Germline loops: CDR1 LNHNV, CDR2 YYDKDF (reference sequence). With 2 bases removed from V and 1 base from J, the gap between germline ends came to 13 bases. The DNA of the CDR3 is TGTGCCACCAGCAGAACCAACTGGCAGGGCACAGATACGCAGTATTTT. It is translated as CATSRTNWQGTDTQYF.

The CDR3 loop is CSVEDMRPGRNEQYF. In DNA form, the CDR3 reads TGCAGCGTTGAAGATATGAGGCCAGGGAGGAACGAGCAGTACTTC. The chain combines TRBV29-1 with TRBJ2-7; possibly TRBD2 for D (6 bases). Between the trimmed V and J ends, which lost 0 bases and 5 bases, there was a span of 17 bases. The CDR3 is made up of 15 amino acids. Germline CDR1 is SQVTM and CDR2 is ANQGSEA.

This clone has only a few counts. The chain combines TRBV19 with TRBJ1-6; D is uncertain. Germline-derived CDR1 and CDR2 are LNHDA and SQIVND (reference sequence). V was trimmed by 5 bases and J by 10 bases, leaving 18 bases between them. This CDR3 comprises 15 residues. The chain's CDR3 is CASSLSQRTGSPLHF. The CDR3 DNA reads as TGTGCCAGTAGTTTATCTCAGAGGACCGGCTCACCCCTCCACTTT.

The chain employs TRBV2 and TRBJ2-5; unclear D gene. The CDR3 runs to 13 residues. CDR1 is SNHLY, CDR2 FYNNEI, per germline. V lost 3 bases and J lost 3, with 8 bases in between. CDR3: CASSEGSKETQYF. The CDR3 bases are TGTGCCAGCAGTGAGGGGTCAAAAGAGACCCAGTACTTC. Based on the CDR3 plus reference TRBV2 and TRBJ2-5, the full variable domain is EPEVTQTPSHQVTQMGQEVILRCVPISNHLYFYWYRQILGQKVEFLVSFYNNEISEKSEIFDDQFSVERPDGSNFTLKIRSTKLEDSAMYFCASSEGSKETQYFGPGTRLLVL.

This chain joins TRBV11-2 and TRBJ1-2; 10 bases line up with TRBD1. The CDR3 is 15 amino acids. V was pared by 1 base and J by 13 bases, with 12 bases of the junction left unmatched. Germline V gene lookup returns CDR1 SGHAT and CDR2 FQNNGV. CDR3: CASSLGAGQGPTFTF. The CDR3 nucleotides read TGTGCCAGCAGCTTAGGAGCGGGACAGGGGCCCACATTCACCTTC.

The V call is TRBV7-3, the J call TRBJ2-7, with unresolved D. This CDR3 region has 12 residues. V lost 5 bases to trimming and J lost 6 bases, with 11 bases between them. CDR1 and CDR2 (germline): SGHTA, FQGTGA. The CDR3 sequence: CASSPTGSEQYF. The CDR3 DNA reads TGTGCCAGCAGCCCGACGGGCTCCGAGCAGTACTTC. Based on the CDR3 plus reference TRBV7-3 and TRBJ2-7, the full variable domain is GAGVSQTPSNKVTEKGKYVELRCDPISGHTALYWYRQSLGQGPEFLIYFQGTGAADDSGLPNDRFFAVRPEGSVSTLKIQRTERGDSAVYLCASSPTGSEQYFGPGTRLTVT.